This T cell receptor beta chain was identified during a study of cytomegalovirus exposure and HLA in healthy donors. Study information: Early release data held around 82 million unique TCRs from HLA-typed donors. Study-wide points: Trimming of TCR beta V- and J-genes showed a link, identified in a later analysis, to a missense DCLRE1C variant.

The CDR3 runs to 13 residues. The V and J ends lost 0 bases and 8 bases, in that order; junction bases with no gene match: 3. CDR1 is MGHRA and CDR2 is YSYEKL in the germline V gene. Note on this clone: Its target is not known.

The PCR ran on 60 Vbeta and 13 Jbeta primers. TCRdb's table, derived via immunoSEQ multiplex PCR, lists solely in-frame clones and lacks some. The table has roughly 240,000 clones, roughly 82% seen once; the top ten hold 5.4%. This TCR came from a woman aged 40 to 49 in good health and CMV-seropositive. Material: PBMCs. V gene TRBV4-1 combines with J gene TRBJ1-2, with 7 bases identical to TRBD1. CDR3 region: CASSQDGDRGYTF. The CDR3 DNA sequence: TGCGCCAGCAGCCAAGATGGGGACAGAGGCTACACCTTC.